Listed below are T cell receptor beta chains from one sample, sequenced in a study of T cells in Graves' hyperthyroidism and ophthalmopathy. TCRdb analysed the multiplex PCR reads with MiXCR anew, one entry per CDR3 protein. The sample includes hundreds of thousands of distinct CDR3 sequences, 14% to 15% seen only once; the top ten take around 4.1%. The sample comprised blood. The receptors derive from a woman in her thirties or forties with Graves' ophthalmopathy. Both conserved end residues are part of each CDR3. The D gene is left open where the match is weak. Not every row has a clone size; where given, it reads once, few, many or a size class.

j_call	v_call	d_call	clone_size	cdr3_nt	cdr3_aa
TRBJ2-7	TRBV7-9	TRBD1	few	TGTGCCAGCAGACTCGGACAGGGGTGCGAGCAGTACTTC	CASRLGQGCEQYF
TRBJ2-5	TRBV30	-	-	TGTGCCTGGAGCCGGGTCCTTCAAGAGACCCAGTACTTC	CAWSRVLQETQYF
TRBJ2-4	TRBV10-1	TRBD1	-	TGCGCCAGCAGTGAGCGGGACAGCAAAAACATTCAGTACTTC	CASSERDSKNIQYF
TRBJ1-1	TRBV19	-	many	TGTGCCAGTAGTATTTCGCAGGGAGAAGCTTTCTTT	CASSISQGEAFF
TRBJ2-2	TRBV7-6	-	many	TGTGCCAGCAGCTCCTTAAGGTTGGAGAACACCGGGGAGCTGTTTTTT	CASSSLRLENTGELFF
TRBJ2-2	TRBV5-1	-	many	TGCGCCAGCAGTCCCTCGGGTATTAACACCGGGGAGCTGTTTTTT	CASSPSGINTGELFF
TRBJ1-1	TRBV29-1	-	many	TGCAGCGTTGACCGCGGGCTTAACACTGAAGCTTTCTTT	CSVDRGLNTEAFF
TRBJ2-3	TRBV28	-	-	TGTGCCAGCAGTTTATCGACTGAGAAGGGTAACACAGATACGCAGTATTTT	CASSLSTEKGNTDTQYF
TRBJ1-2	TRBV29-1	TRBD1	many	TGCAGCGTTGAAGAAGGGACAGGAGGAGGGCGGGGTGGCTACACCTTC	CSVEEGTGGGRGGYTF
TRBJ1-1	TRBV11-1	TRBD1	many	TGTGCCAGCAGCTCGTCCCGGGACAGGGATCGGTACACTGAAGCTTTCTTT	CASSSSRDRDRYTEAFF
TRBJ1-2	TRBV11-2	TRBD1	many	TGTGCCAGCAGCTTCGGGACAGGGTCTTTTAACTATGGCTACACCTTC	CASSFGTGSFNYGYTF
TRBJ2-3	TRBV20-1	-	many	TGCAGTGTCCCCCGGAGGGGGACGTACACAGATACGCAGTATTTT	CSVPRRGTYTDTQYF
TRBJ2-7	TRBV27	TRBD2	few	TGTGCCAGCAGTCCCCTGGCCCCTAGCGGCTCCTACGAGCAGTACTTC	CASSPLAPSGSYEQYF
TRBJ2-7	TRBV6-1	TRBD2	many	TGTGCCAGCAGACCTCTAGCGGGATCCTACGAGCAGTACTTC	CASRPLAGSYEQYF
TRBJ1-3	TRBV28	-	many	TGTGCCAGTCGAGGGTACTTGTCCACCATATATTTT	CASRGYLSTIYF
TRBJ2-4	TRBV11-2	TRBD2	-	TGTGCCAGCAACCCGGGACTACCCAAAAACATTCAGTACTTC	CASNPGLPKNIQYF
TRBJ2-2	TRBV29-1	TRBD2	-	TGCAGCGCCCCAATTGGCGGGGGTACCGGGGAGCTGTTTTTT	CSAPIGGGTGELFF
TRBJ2-5	TRBV24-1	-	many	TGTGCCACCTCAAGGGGGGGTGAGACCCAGTACTTC	CATSRGGETQYF
TRBJ1-1	TRBV12-3/TRBV12-4	-	many	TGTGCCAGCAGTCCCCACGGGGGGGACACTGAAGCTTTCTTT	CASSPHGGDTEAFF